This T cell receptor beta chain emerged from a study of blood T cell repertoires in COVID-19. TCRdb keeps only in-frame clones here, not all; method: immunoSEQ multiplex PCR. This table holds about 68,000 clones, roughly nine tenths found once. The CDR3 has 17 residues. The germline V gene has CDR1 KGHDR and CDR2 SFDVKD. The ends lost 1 base at V and 7 bases at J; junction bases unmatched: 4. The receptor was isolated from a man aged 45-65 years with acute or convalescent COVID-19. Sequenced sample: peripheral blood. The chain has TRBV24-1 and TRBJ2-1; TRBD2 matches at 15 bases. The CDR3 DNA sequence: TGTGCCACCAGTGATTTCGGGACTAGCGGGAGGAAGAATGAGCAGTTCTTC. It is translated as CATSDFGTSGRKNEQFF.